One sample yielded the 9 T cell receptor beta chains listed below, sequenced in a study of blood T cell repertoires in COVID-19. Clones were read by immunoSEQ multiplex PCR, and TCRdb kept only the in-frame ones, dropping some. This sample has around 140,000 clones, with approximately 90% found just once. The sequenced material came from peripheral blood. All receptors come from a woman aged 50 to 60 with acute or convalescent COVID-19.

V usage is TRBV5-6 and J usage is TRBJ1-2; no firm D call. CDR3 length: 11 residues. The germline V gene encodes CDR1 SGHDT and CDR2 YYEEEE. The V end lost 4 bases, the J end lost 8 bases, and 9 bases lay between the germline ends. CDR3 coding DNA: TGTGCCAGCAGCGTTCAGCGGGGCTACACCTTC. It specifies CASSVQRGYTF.

J is TRBJ1-4 and V is TRBV7-9; D is uncertain. The CDR3 has 15 residues. V lost 2 bases, J lost 8 bases, and 15 bases lay in between. CDR1 SEHNR and CDR2 FQNEAQ come from the germline V gene (reference sequence). The CDR3 DNA is TGTGCCAGCAGCTTAATCCGGCAGTCAGGAGAAAAACTGTTTTTT. It translates to CASSLIRQSGEKLFF.

The V and J genes are TRBV5-1 and TRBJ2-3; TRBD1 is a possible D gene (6 bases). This CDR3 region has 15 residues. Per the germline V gene, CDR1 is SGHRS and CDR2 is YFSETQ. Trimming removed 3 bases at V and 0 bases at J, with 11 bases between. Here the CDR3 reads CASSWRQDSTDTQYF. CDR3 coding DNA: TGCGCCAGCAGCTGGCGACAGGATAGCACAGATACGCAGTATTTT.

The chain has TRBV4-1 and TRBJ1-2, with 8 bases lining up with TRBD1. In germline, CDR1 is MGHRA, CDR2 YSYEKL. The CDR3 extends over 17 amino acids. Unmatched junction bases numbered 13, after V lost 3 bases and J lost 4 bases. The CDR3 reads CASSQATGTGRLYGYTF. Here the CDR3 DNA reads TGCGCCAGCAGCCAGGCGACCGGGACAGGACGCCTCTATGGCTACACCTTC.

The V call is TRBV14, the J call TRBJ2-7, with 7 bases fitting TRBD2. Germline V gene lookup returns CDR1 SGHDN and CDR2 FVKESK. This CDR3 contains 15 residues. Losses at the gene ends were 1 base for V and 6 bases for J; bases not matched to a gene: 9. The CDR3 nucleotides are TGTGCCAGCAGCCAAGGTTTGGGGGGGTTCTTCGAGCAGTACTTC. Translated: CASSQGLGGFFEQYF.

This clone was counted a single time. The chain has TRBV5-8 and TRBJ1-3, with D possibly matching TRBD1 (6 bases). Germline CDR1 SGHTS, CDR2 YDEGEE. The V and J ends lost 4 bases and 0 bases respectively, with 11 bases between them. The CDR3 contains 15 residues. The CDR3 sequence is CASSLDSHSGNTIYF. The CDR3, as DNA: TGTGCCAGCAGCCTGGACAGCCACTCTGGAAACACCATATATTTT. The whole variable domain, remainder taken from reference TRBV5-8 and TRBJ1-3, is EAGVTQSPTHLIKTRGQQATLRCSPISGHTSVYWYQQALGLGLQFLLWYDEGEERNRGNFPPRFSGRQFPNYSSELNVNALELEDSALYLCASSLDSHSGNTIYFGEGSWLTVV.

This chain connects TRBV2 to TRBJ1-3; TRBD1 might be the D (5 bases). CDR1 and CDR2 from the germline V gene are SNHLY and FYNNEI. V shed 6 bases and J shed 10 bases, with 10 bases lying between them. The CDR3 has 11 amino acids. CDR3 nucleotide sequence: TGTGCCAGCAGGCAGGGATATACCATATATTTT. Translation gives CASRQGYTIYF.

In this sample, this clone turned up once. The V and J genes are TRBV7-9 and TRBJ1-1; no clear D gene. Trimming took 1 base from V and 1 from J, leaving 4 bases between them. The CDR3 has 13 amino acids. Germline V gives CDR1 SEHNR, CDR2 FQNEAQ (reference sequence). The CDR3 nucleotides are TGTGCCAGCAGCTTAGGAGCGAACACTGAAGCTTTCTTT. This encodes CASSLGANTEAFF.

This clone showed up just once. V is TRBV5-1 and J is TRBJ2-2; D is ambiguous. CDR1 SGHRS and CDR2 YFSETQ come from the germline V gene. V lost 0 bases, J lost 2 bases, and 11 bases lay in between. CDR3 length: 16 residues. CDR3 in amino acids: CASSLAVNSNTGELFF. In nucleotides, the CDR3 is TGCGCCAGCAGCTTGGCGGTAAACAGTAACACCGGGGAGCTGTTTTTT.